This T cell receptor beta chain was identified in a study of tissue T cells after allogeneic stem cell transplantation. Findings of the study overall: Limitations included a small, clinically heterogeneous cohort and limited sampling depth. Which tissue TCRs were alloreactive or antigen-specific was not determined. Some clones might be persisting host cells. Anatomically similar tissues had similar TCR repertoires within each patient. Shared clones across patients were few; motif clustering revealed tissue-specific shared signatures.

Profiling relied on immunoSEQ multiplex PCR, and the TCRdb table lists in-frame clones only, not all of them. The sample holds tens of thousands of clones, roughly 70% seen once. Germline V CDR1 and CDR2: SGHDT, YYEEEE. The CDR3 has 15 residues. The V end was cut by 1 base, the J end by 4 bases, with 12 bases between. On this clone itself: Antigen specificity is unknown.

The TCR comes from a female donor older than 55 with lung cancer. The starting material was tissue from the ileum, obtained at autopsy. The chain recombines TRBV5-6 with TRBJ1-5; D ambiguous. The CDR3 nucleotides are TGTGCCAGCAGCTTGTGGGCAGGAATGAATCAGCCCCAGCATTTT. The encoded protein is CASSLWAGMNQPQHF.